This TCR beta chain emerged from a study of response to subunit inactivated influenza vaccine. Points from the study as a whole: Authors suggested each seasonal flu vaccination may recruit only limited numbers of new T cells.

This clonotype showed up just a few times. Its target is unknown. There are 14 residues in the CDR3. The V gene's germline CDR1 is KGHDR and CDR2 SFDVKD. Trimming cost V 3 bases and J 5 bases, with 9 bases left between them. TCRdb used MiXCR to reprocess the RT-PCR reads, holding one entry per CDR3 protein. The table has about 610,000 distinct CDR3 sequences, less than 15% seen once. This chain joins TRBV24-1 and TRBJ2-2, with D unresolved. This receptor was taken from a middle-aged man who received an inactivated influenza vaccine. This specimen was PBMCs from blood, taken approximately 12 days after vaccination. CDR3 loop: CATSDLRRTGELFF. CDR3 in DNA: TGTGCCACCAGTGATCTTAGACGTACCGGGGAGCTGTTTTTT.